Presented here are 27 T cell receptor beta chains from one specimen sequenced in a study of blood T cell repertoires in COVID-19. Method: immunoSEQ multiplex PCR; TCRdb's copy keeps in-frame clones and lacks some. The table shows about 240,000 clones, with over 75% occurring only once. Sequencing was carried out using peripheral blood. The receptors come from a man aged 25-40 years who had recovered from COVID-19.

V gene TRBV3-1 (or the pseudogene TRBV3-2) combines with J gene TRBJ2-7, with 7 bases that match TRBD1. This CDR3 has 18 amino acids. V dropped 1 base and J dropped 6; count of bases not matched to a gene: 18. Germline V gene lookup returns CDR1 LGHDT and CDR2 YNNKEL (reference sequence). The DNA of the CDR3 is TGTGCCAGCAGCCAAGGTTTAGTGCAAGGGACAGCCCTAAGCGAGCAGTACGTC. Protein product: CASSQGLVQGTALSEQYV.

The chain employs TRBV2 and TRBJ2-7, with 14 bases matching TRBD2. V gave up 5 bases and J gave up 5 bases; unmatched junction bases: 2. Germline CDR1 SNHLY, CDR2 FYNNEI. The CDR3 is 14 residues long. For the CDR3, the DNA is TGTGCCAGCAGTCCGGGACTAGCGGGGGACGAGCAGTACTTC. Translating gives CASSPGLAGDEQYF.

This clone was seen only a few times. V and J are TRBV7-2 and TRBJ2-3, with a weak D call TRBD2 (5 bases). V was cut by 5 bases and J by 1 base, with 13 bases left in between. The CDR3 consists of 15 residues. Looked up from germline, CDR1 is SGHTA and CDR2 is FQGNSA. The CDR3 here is CASSPDYLRTDTQYF. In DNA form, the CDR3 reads TGTGCCAGCAGCCCCGACTACCTTCGCACAGATACGCAGTATTTT.

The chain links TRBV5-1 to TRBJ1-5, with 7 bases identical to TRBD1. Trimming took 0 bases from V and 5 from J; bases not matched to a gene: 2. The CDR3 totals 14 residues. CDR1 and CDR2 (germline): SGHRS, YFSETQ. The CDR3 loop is CASSLAGQDQPQHF. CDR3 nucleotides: TGCGCCAGCAGCTTGGCCGGACAGGATCAGCCCCAGCATTTT.

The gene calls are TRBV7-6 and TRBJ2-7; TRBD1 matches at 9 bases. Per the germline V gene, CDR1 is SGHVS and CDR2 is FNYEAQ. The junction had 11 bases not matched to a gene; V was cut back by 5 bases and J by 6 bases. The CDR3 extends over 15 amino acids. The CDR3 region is CASSPGGTGRREQYF. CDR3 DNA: TGTGCCAGCAGCCCCGGGGGGACAGGGAGACGCGAGCAGTACTTC.

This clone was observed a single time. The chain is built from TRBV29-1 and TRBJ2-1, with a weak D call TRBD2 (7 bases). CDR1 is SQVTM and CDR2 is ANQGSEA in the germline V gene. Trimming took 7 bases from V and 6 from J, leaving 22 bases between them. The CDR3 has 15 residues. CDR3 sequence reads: CSGSSRAGAGNEQFF. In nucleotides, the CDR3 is TGCAGCGGATCCTCTCGGGCGGGGGCTGGCAATGAGCAGTTCTTC.

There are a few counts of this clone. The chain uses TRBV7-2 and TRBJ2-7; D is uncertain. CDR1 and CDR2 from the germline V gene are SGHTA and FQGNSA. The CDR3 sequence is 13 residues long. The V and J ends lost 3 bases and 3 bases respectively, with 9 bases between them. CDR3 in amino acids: CASSFEVLYEQYF. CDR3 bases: TGTGCCAGCAGCTTCGAGGTCCTCTACGAGCAGTACTTC.

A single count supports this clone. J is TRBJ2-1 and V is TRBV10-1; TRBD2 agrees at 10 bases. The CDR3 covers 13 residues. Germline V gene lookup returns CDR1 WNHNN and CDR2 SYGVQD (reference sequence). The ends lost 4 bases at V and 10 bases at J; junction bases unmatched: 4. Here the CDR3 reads CASSGKRGGEQFF. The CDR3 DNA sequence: TGCGCCAGCAGTGGAAAGCGGGGGGGGGAGCAGTTCTTC.

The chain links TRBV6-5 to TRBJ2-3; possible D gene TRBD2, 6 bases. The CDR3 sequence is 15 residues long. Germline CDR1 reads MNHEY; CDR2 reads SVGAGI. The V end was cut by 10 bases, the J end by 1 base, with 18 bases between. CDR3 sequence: CATLSRGFGTDTQYF. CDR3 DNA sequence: TGTGCCACTCTCTCCCGGGGGTTCGGCACAGATACGCAGTATTTT.

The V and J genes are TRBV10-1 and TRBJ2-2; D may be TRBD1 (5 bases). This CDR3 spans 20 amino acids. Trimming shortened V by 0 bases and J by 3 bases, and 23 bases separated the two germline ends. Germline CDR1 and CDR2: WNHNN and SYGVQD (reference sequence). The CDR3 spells CASSESPTPRVWGDTGELFF. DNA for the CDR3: TGCGCCAGCAGTGAGTCTCCGACTCCTCGGGTTTGGGGCGACACCGGGGAGCTGTTTTTT.

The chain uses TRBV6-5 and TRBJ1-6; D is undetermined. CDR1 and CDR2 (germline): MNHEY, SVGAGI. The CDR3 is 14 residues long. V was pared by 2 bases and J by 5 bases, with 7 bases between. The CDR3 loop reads CASSYVRNNSPLHF. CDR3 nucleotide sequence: TGTGCCAGCAGTTACGTGAGGAATAATTCACCCCTCCACTTT.

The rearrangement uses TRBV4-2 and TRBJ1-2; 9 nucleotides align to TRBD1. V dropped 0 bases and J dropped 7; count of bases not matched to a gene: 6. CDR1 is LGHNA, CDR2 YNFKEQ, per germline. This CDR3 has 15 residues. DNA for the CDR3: TGTGCCAGCAGCCAAGATTCGGCACAGGGGGCTGGCTACACCTTC. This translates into CASSQDSAQGAGYTF.

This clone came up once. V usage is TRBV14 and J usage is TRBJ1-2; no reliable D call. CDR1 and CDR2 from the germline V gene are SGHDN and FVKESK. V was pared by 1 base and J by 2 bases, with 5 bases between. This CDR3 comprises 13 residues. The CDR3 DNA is TGTGCCAGCAGCCAAGTGGAGAACTATGGCTACACCTTC. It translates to CASSQVENYGYTF. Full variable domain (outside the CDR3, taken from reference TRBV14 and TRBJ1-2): EAGVTQFPSHSVIEKGQTVTLRCDPISGHDNLYWYRRVMGKEIKFLLHFVKESKQDESGMPNNRFLAERTGGTYSTLKVQPAELEDSGVYFCASSQVENYGYTFGSGTRLTVV.

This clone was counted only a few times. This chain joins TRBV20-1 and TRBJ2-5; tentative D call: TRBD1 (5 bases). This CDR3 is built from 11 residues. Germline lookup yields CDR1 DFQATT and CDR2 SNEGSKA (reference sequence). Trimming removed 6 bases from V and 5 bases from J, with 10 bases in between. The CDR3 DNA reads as TGCAGTGCAAGGGGAAGGGAGACCCAGTACTTC. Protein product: CSARGRETQYF.

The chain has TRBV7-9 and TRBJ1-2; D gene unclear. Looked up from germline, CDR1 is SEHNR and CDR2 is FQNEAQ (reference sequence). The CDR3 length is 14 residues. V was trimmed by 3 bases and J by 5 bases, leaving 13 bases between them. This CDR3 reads CASSLLGVGYGYTF. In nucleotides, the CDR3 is TGTGCCAGCAGCTTGTTGGGAGTGGGGTATGGCTACACCTTC.

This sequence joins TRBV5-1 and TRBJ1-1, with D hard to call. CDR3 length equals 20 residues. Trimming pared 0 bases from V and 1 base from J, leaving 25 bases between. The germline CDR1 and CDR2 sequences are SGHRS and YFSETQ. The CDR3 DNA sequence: TGCGCCAGCAGCTTGGCCACGGAGGCCACAATCTCCTTATCGAACACTGAAGCTTTCTTT. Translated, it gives CASSLATEATISLSNTEAFF. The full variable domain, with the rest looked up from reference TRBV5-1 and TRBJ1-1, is KAGVTQTPRYLIKTRGQQVTLSCSPISGHRSVSWYQQTPGQGLQFLFEYFSETQRNKGNFPGRFSGRQFSNSRSEMNVSTLELGDSALYLCASSLATEATISLSNTEAFFGQGTRLTVV.

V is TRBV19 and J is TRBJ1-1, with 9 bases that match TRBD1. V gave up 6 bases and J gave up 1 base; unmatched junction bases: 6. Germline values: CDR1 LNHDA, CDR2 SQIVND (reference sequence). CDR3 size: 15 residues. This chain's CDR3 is CASRRQGDSNTEAFF. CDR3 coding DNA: TGTGCCAGTAGAAGACAGGGGGATTCGAACACTGAAGCTTTCTTT.

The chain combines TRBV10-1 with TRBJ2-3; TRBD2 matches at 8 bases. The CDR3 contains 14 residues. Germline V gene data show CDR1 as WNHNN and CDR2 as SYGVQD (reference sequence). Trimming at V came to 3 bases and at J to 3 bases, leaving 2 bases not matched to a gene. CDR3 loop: CASSDRGGTDTQYF. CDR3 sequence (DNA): TGCGCCAGCAGTGACCGCGGGGGGACAGATACGCAGTATTTT.

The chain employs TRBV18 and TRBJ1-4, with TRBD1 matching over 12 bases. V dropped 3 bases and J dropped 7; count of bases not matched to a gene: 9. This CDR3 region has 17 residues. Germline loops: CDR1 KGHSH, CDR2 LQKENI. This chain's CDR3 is CASSPPGQGAFGEKLFF. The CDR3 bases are TGTGCCAGCTCACCGCCGGGACAGGGGGCGTTTGGTGAAAAACTGTTTTTT.

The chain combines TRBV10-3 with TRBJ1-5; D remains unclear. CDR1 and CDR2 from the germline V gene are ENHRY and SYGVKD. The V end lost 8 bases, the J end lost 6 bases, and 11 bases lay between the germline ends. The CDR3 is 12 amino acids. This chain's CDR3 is CAISPGSQPQHF. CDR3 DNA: TGTGCCATCTCCCCTGGGAGTCAGCCCCAGCATTTT.

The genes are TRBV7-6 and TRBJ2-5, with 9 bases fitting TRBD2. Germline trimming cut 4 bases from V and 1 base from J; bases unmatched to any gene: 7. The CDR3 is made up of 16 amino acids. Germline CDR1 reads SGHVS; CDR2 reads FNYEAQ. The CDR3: CASSSNTAGGQETQYF. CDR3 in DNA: TGTGCCAGCAGCTCTAACACAGCGGGGGGCCAAGAGACCCAGTACTTC.

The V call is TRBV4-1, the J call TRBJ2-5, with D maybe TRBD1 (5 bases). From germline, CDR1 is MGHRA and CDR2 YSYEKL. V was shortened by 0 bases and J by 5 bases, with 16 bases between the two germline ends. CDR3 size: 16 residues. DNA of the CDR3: TGCGCCAGCAGCCAAGAGGGGTTGACAGCTTTGGAGACCCAGTACTTC. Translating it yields CASSQEGLTALETQYF.

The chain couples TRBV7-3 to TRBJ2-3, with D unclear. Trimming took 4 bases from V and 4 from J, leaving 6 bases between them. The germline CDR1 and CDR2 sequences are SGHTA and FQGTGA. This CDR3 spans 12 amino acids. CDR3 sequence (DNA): TGTGCCAGCAGCTCCCAGTCAGATACGCAGTATTTT. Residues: CASSSQSDTQYF. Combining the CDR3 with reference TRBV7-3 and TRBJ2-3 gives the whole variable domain GAGVSQTPSNKVTEKGKYVELRCDPISGHTALYWYRQSLGQGPEFLIYFQGTGAADDSGLPNDRFFAVRPEGSVSTLKIQRTERGDSAVYLCASSSQSDTQYFGPGTRLTVL.

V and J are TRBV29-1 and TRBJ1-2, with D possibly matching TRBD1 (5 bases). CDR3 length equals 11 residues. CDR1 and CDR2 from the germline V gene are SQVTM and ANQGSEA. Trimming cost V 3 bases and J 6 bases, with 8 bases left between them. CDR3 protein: CSVDAGDGYTF. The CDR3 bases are TGCAGCGTTGATGCGGGGGATGGCTACACCTTC.

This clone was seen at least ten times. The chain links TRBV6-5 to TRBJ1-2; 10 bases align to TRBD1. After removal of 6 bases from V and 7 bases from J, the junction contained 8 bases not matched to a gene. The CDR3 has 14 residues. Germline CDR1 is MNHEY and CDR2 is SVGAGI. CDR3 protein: CASSLGQGRSGYTF. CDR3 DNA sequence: TGTGCCAGCAGCCTGGGACAGGGGAGGAGTGGCTACACCTTC.

This CDR3 reads CASSKWNREPYEQYF. CDR3 in DNA: TGTGCCAGCAGCAAATGGAACAGGGAGCCCTACGAGCAGTACTTC. The rearrangement uses TRBV21-1 and TRBJ2-7; the listed D gene, TRBD1, was not tested against the DNA. TRBV21-1 is given as a pseudogene. The CDR3 has 15 residues.

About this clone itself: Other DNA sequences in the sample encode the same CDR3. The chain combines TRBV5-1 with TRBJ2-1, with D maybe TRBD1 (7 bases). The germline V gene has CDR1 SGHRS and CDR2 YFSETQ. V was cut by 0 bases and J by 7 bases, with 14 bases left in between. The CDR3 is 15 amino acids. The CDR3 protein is CASSLGRDRGNEQFF. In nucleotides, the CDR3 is TGCGCCAGCAGCTTGGGGCGGGACAGAGGAAATGAGCAGTTCTTC.